This T cell receptor (beta chain) was retrieved from a study of T cells in Graves' hyperthyroidism and ophthalmopathy. Whole-study results and caveats: Within blood appeared most thyroid clonotypes that had expanded above 0.001. Classification by a 13 V-J model distinguished ophthalmopathy from stable hyperthyroidism.

In its sample, this clonotype was seen a few times. The antigen remains unidentified. TCR beta CDR3 regions were amplified from RNA. First-round RT-PCR with HTBI primers amplified the TCR CDR3 region. TCRdb recomputed calls from the multiplex PCR reads with MiXCR, one row per CDR3 protein. Here the sample spans a few hundred thousand distinct CDR3 sequences, 40% to 55% being singletons. The CDR3 length is 12 residues. Germline V CDR1 and CDR2: DFQATT, SNEGSKA (reference sequence). The V gene lost 7 bases and the J gene lost 7 bases, with 16 bases spanning the gap. This clonotype was obtained from a woman aged 18-30 years with Graves' hyperthyroidism. The V and J genes are TRBV20-1 and TRBJ1-2, with a possible D match to TRBD1 (6 bases). Sequencing was performed on peripheral blood or thyroid tissue (not recorded which). CDR3 in amino acids: CSVVGGAGGYTF. In DNA form, the CDR3 reads TGCAGTGTCGTGGGGGGGGCTGGTGGCTACACCTTC.